Listed here are 16 T cell receptor beta chains from one sample, sequenced in a study of blood T cell repertoires in COVID-19 (dated by TCRdb to 2018 to 2021). The protocol used for the library was the immunoSEQ multiplex PCR assay. This immuneACCESS table, as held by TCRdb, lists in-frame sequences with V and J called but not all clones. Of the missing ones, under half trace to an unresolved V gene in checked studies; the others have no known cause. The sample table holds some 20,000 clones, of which about 89% were seen once. 6% to 8% of the sample belongs to the ten largest clones. Sample: peripheral blood. Source of these receptors: a woman aged 60 to 75 with active COVID-19.

The chain carries TRBV5-6 and TRBJ1-6; 9 nucleotides line up with TRBD1. V lost 6 bases and J lost 2; bases outside the gene matches: 3. Germline CDR1 reads SGHDT; CDR2 reads YYEEEE. There are 15 residues in the CDR3. The CDR3 sequence: CASKWTGAYNSPLHF. The DNA for the CDR3 is TGTGCCAGCAAGTGGACAGGGGCCTATAATTCACCCCTCCACTTT.

V and J are TRBV6-6 and TRBJ1-6, with 8 positions matching TRBD1. After removal of 4 bases from V and 7 bases from J, the junction contained 6 bases not matched to a gene. Germline V gene data show CDR1 as MNHNY and CDR2 as SVGAGI (reference sequence). The CDR3 sequence is 15 residues long. CDR3 nucleotide sequence: TGTGCCAGCAGTTTCCCGACAGGGGCGAATTCACCCCTCCACTTT. Its protein is CASSFPTGANSPLHF.

This rearrangement joins TRBV7-9 to TRBJ2-3, with a tentative D call TRBD1 (8 bases). This CDR3 has 14 residues. V gave up 8 bases and J gave up 5 bases, with 17 bases separating them. CDR1 and CDR2 (germline): SEHNR, FQNEAQ (reference sequence). The CDR3 DNA sequence: TGTGCCAGCTCTACAGGGGGGGCCATAGATACGCAGTATTTT. This encodes CASSTGGAIDTQYF.

V gene TRBV19 combines with J gene TRBJ1-5; D is uncertain. The ends were cut back, 1 base at V and 0 bases at J, with 10 bases in the middle. This CDR3 contains 16 residues. CDR1 is LNHDA, CDR2 SQIVND, per germline (reference sequence). The CDR3 DNA sequence: TGTGCCAGTAGTATAGTCGGAGTTTCTAGCAATCAGCCCCAGCATTTT. It specifies CASSIVGVSSNQPQHF. Full variable domain (remainder filled in from reference TRBV19 and TRBJ1-5): DGGITQSPKYLFRKEGQNVTLSCEQNLNHDAMYWYRQDPGQGLRLIYYSQIVNDFQKGDIAEGYSVSREKKESFPLTVTSAQKNPTAFYLCASSIVGVSSNQPQHFGDGTRLSIL.

The chain has TRBV21-1 and TRBJ1-3; the D call TRBD1 from the table was never checked on the DNA. TRBV21-1 is a known pseudogene. The CDR3 covers 15 residues. CDR3: CASSRDSIAGNTIYF. The CDR3 DNA follows: TGTGCCAGCAGCAGAGACAGTATCGCTGGAAACACCATATATTTT.

V is TRBV6-4 and J is TRBJ2-2; D possibly corresponds to TRBD1 (6 bases). V lost 4 bases to trimming and J lost 5 bases, with 11 bases between them. The CDR3 is 14 amino acids. Germline V gene lookup returns CDR1 MRHNA and CDR2 SNTAGT. CDR3 residues: CASSVAGETGELFF. The CDR3 bases are TGTGCCAGCAGTGTGGCAGGGGAAACCGGGGAGCTGTTTTTT.

The rearrangement uses TRBV2 and TRBJ2-1; 14 nucleotides agree with TRBD2. Per germline, CDR1 SNHLY and CDR2 FYNNEI. The CDR3 contains 15 residues. J gave up 9 bases and V 3 bases, and 4 bases lay outside the gene matches. CDR3 nucleotides: TGTGCCAGCAGTGAGACTAGCGGGGGGGCCGGTGAGCAGTTCTTC. Protein product: CASSETSGGAGEQFF.

The genes are TRBV11-2 and TRBJ2-2; 9 nucleotides line up with TRBD2. V dropped 1 base and J dropped 6; count of bases not matched to a gene: 0. This CDR3 has 14 amino acids. Per the germline V gene, CDR1 is SGHAT and CDR2 is FQNNGV. The CDR3 spells CASSLVAGAGELFF. The DNA for the CDR3 is TGTGCCAGCAGCTTAGTAGCGGGGGCCGGGGAGCTGTTTTTT.

The chain uses TRBV3-1 (or the pseudogene TRBV3-2) and TRBJ1-5; no clear D. The CDR3 spans 14 residues. The V and J ends lost 3 bases and 7 bases respectively, with 13 bases between them. Per germline, CDR1 LGHDT and CDR2 YNNKEL (reference sequence). The chain's CDR3 is CASSQEGMTQPQHF. The CDR3 nucleotides read TGTGCCAGCAGCCAGGAGGGCATGACACAGCCCCAGCATTTT.

The chain carries TRBV7-6 and TRBJ1-5; tentative D call: TRBD1 (6 bases). Germline V gene sequence: CDR1 SGHVS, CDR2 FNYEAQ. The CDR3 covers 15 residues. V lost 6 bases and J lost 7, with 19 bases in between. The CDR3 DNA sequence: TGTGCCAGCAGTCCGGGGGGCAGGGATGGGCAGCCCCAGCATTTT. Encoded protein: CASSPGGRDGQPQHF.

The chain employs TRBV9 and TRBJ2-6, with 8 bases aligning to TRBD1. V shed 3 bases and J 2 bases; nucleotides not matched to a gene: 1. This CDR3 comprises 15 residues. CDR1 SGDLS and CDR2 YYNGEE come from the germline V gene. The CDR3 DNA reads TGTGCCAGCAGCGCACAGGGGGCTGGGGCCAACGTCCTGACTTTC. It translates to CASSAQGAGANVLTF. Based on the CDR3 plus reference TRBV9 and TRBJ2-6, the full variable domain is DSGVTQTPKHLITATGQRVTLRCSPRSGDLSVYWYQQSLDQGLQFLIQYYNGEERAKGNILERFSAQQFPDLHSELNLSSLELGDSALYFCASSAQGAGANVLTFGAGSRLTVL.

The V and J genes are TRBV5-5 and TRBJ1-5; TRBD1 aligns across 10 bases. The germline gives CDR1 SGHKS, CDR2 YYEKEE (reference sequence). The CDR3 covers 14 residues. Unmatched junction bases numbered 5, after V lost 5 bases and J lost 6 bases. As DNA, the CDR3 is TGTGCCAGCAGGCCTGACAGGGGGCGTCAGCCCCAGCATTTT. Translation: CASRPDRGRQPQHF.

The chain links TRBV25-1 to TRBJ2-5; D remains unclear. Germline CDR1 is MGHDK and CDR2 is SYGVNS. With 3 bases removed from V and 1 base from J, the gap between germline ends came to 9 bases. The CDR3 is 14 amino acids. The CDR3 here is CASSDPRTQETQYF. The CDR3, as DNA: TGTGCCAGCAGTGATCCTAGAACCCAAGAGACCCAGTACTTC.

This clone was seen just once. The chain joins TRBV5-1 to TRBJ1-1, with 7 bases lining up with TRBD1. With V trimmed by 0 bases and J by 5 bases, 4 bases remained unmatched. Germline values: CDR1 SGHRS, CDR2 YFSETQ. This CDR3 is built from 14 residues. The chain's CDR3 is CASSLGDRETEAFF. DNA of the CDR3: TGCGCCAGCAGCTTGGGCGACAGGGAGACTGAAGCTTTCTTT.

This chain uses TRBV5-4 with TRBJ2-7, with a possible D match to TRBD2 (6 bases). The CDR3 totals 15 residues. Deletions cut 0 bases from V and 3 bases from J, with 13 bases between. CDR1 is SGHNT, CDR2 YYREEE, per germline (reference sequence). CDR3 protein: CASSLGPSDHYEQYF. The CDR3, as DNA: TGTGCCAGCAGCTTGGGGCCTAGCGACCACTACGAGCAGTACTTC.

The V and J genes are TRBV5-5 and TRBJ2-2; 7 positions agree with TRBD1. CDR1 and CDR2 from the germline V gene are SGHKS and YYEKEE (reference sequence). The J segment lost 3 bases and the V segment lost 4 bases, leaving 6 bases of the junction unmatched. The CDR3 contains 15 residues. CDR3 bases: TGTGCCAGCAGCCCCGACAGGGCCCACACCGGGGAGCTGTTTTTT. Its protein is CASSPDRAHTGELFF.